The text below deals with one T cell receptor (beta chain). The CDR3 runs to 13 residues. From germline, CDR1 is MNHEY and CDR2 SVGEGT. The V end lost 6 bases, the J end lost 14 bases, and 17 bases lay between the germline ends. The data derive from a study of blood T cells in healthy people across ages. Using a J-beta primer mix together with a sample-barcoded 5' primer, a second PCR was run for about 6 to 12 cycles. TCRdb fed the 5' RACE reads into MiXCR, producing one record per CDR3 protein. This sample has about 1.8 million distinct CDR3 sequences, with roughly 52% found just once. The sequence derives from a woman aged 40 to 55 in good health. Material: blood. This chain connects TRBV6-2 or TRBV6-3 to TRBJ1-6; D uncertain. The CDR3 region is CASSDDLLGTLHF. The CDR3 nucleotides are TGTGCCAGCAGCGACGACCTTCTCGGGACCCTCCACTTT.